The 5 T cell receptor beta chains below all came from one sample that was sequenced in a study of T cells in Graves' hyperthyroidism and ophthalmopathy. RNA transcripts provided the source from which TCR beta CDR3 regions were amplified. The primer set for the first-round RT-PCR of the TCR CDR3 was HTBI. TCRdb re-called the multiplex PCR reads through MiXCR, storing one row per CDR3 protein. Of approximately 600,000 distinct CDR3 sequences in the sample, roughly 13% were seen once. Sample: blood. These receptors came from a woman aged 25 to 39 with Graves' hyperthyroidism that later progressed to Graves' ophthalmopathy.

This clonotype showed up many times. The chain has TRBV12-3 or TRBV12-4 and TRBJ1-4, with 11 bases matching TRBD1. After removal of 6 bases from V and 7 bases from J, the junction contained 4 bases not matched to a gene. The CDR3 contains 14 residues. CDR3 amino acids: CASRWGTGGEKLFF. CDR3 nucleotides: TGTGCCAGCAGGTGGGGGACAGGGGGTGAAAAACTGTTTTTT.

At least ten counts were recorded for this clonotype. The rearrangement uses TRBV28 and TRBJ1-3, with D hard to call. V was clipped by 3 bases and J by 5 bases, with 11 bases between them. There are 14 residues in the CDR3. From germline, CDR1 is MDHEN and CDR2 SYDVKM. This CDR3 is CASSLGSQRNTIYF. In DNA, the CDR3 is TGTGCCAGCAGTTTGGGCTCCCAAAGAAACACCATATATTTT.

Of note for this clonotype: A much bigger clone sits one base away, suggesting this may be a read error. The genes are TRBV19 and TRBJ2-7, with D perhaps matching TRBD1 (5 bases). CDR3 size: 16 residues. Germline values: CDR1 LNHDA, CDR2 SQIVND (reference sequence). The CDR3 here is CASSPHVGALSYGQYF. The CDR3 coding sequence is TGTGCCAGTAGTCCTCATGTTGGGGCCCTGTCCTACGGGCAGTACTTC.

Only a few counts were recorded for this clonotype. V and J are TRBV19 and TRBJ2-7; D remains unclear. This CDR3 has 13 amino acids. Germline CDR1 and CDR2: LNHDA and SQIVND (reference sequence). V lost 5 bases, J lost 6 bases, and 14 bases lay in between. In DNA form, the CDR3 reads TGTGCCAGTAGTTCCCCGGAGCCGCGCGAGCAGTACTTC. Encoded protein: CASSSPEPREQYF.

The rearrangement links TRBV29-1 to TRBJ2-2; 14 nucleotides agree with TRBD2. The V gene's germline CDR1 is SQVTM and CDR2 ANQGSEA. The CDR3 extends over 17 amino acids. V shed 7 bases and J 3 bases; nucleotides not matched to a gene: 10. CDR3 sequence reads: CSGSTSGRVMDTGELFF. The DNA of the CDR3 is TGCAGCGGTTCGACTAGCGGGAGGGTTATGGACACCGGGGAGCTGTTTTTT.